The rows below give T cell receptor beta chains drawn from one sample of a study of radiation and T cells in renal cell carcinoma. Assay used: immunoSEQ multiplex PCR; TCRdb lists only in-frame clones, some missing. The repertoire holds approximately 83,000 clones, with around 85% as singletons. The specimen was blood, collected from a patient whose treatment included radiotherapy and nephrectomy. Every receptor here comes from a man aged 50-59 years with renal cell carcinoma. Each CDR3 is given with its conserved first and last residue. D genes are given only for firm matches. Size tells how often a clone was seen (once, few, many) or the class of an expanded clone, and some rows leave it out.

TRBD2	TRBV18	NA	TRBJ2-1	CASSPPSSRGINEQFF	TGTGCCAGCTCACCACCGTCGTCGCGGGGGATAAATGAGCAGTTCTTC
NA	TRBV27	NA	TRBJ1-2	CASSFSGSLPPNYGYTF	TGTGCCAGCAGTTTTTCGGGCTCACTCCCTCCTAACTATGGCTACACCTTC
NA	TRBV19	NA	TRBJ2-3	CASSKTTTGQSTDTQYF	TGTGCCAGTAGTAAAACCACCACGGGACAAAGCACAGATACGCAGTATTTT
TRBD1	TRBV2	NA	TRBJ1-3	CASSGQGSAGNTIYF	TGTGCCAGCAGTGGACAGGGAAGCGCTGGAAACACCATATATTTT
NA	TRBV7-9	few	TRBJ1-1	CASSLVEDWAEAFF	TGTGCCAGCAGCTTAGTGGAGGATTGGGCTGAAGCTTTCTTT
TRBD2	TRBV5-4	NA	TRBJ2-1	CASSFGLAGGPNEQFF	TGTGCCAGCAGCTTTGGTCTAGCGGGGGGGCCCAATGAGCAGTTCTTC
NA	TRBV28	NA	TRBJ2-7	CASRPRLRGSEAEQYF	TGTGCCAGCAGACCCCGCCTTAGAGGCTCAGAGGCCGAGCAGTACTTC
NA	TRBV5-1	NA	TRBJ1-1	CASSSSGGALAEAFF	TGCGCCAGCAGCTCATCGGGAGGGGCCCTCGCTGAAGCTTTCTTT
TRBD2	TRBV4-3	NA	TRBJ2-1	CASSQAASGGVSNEQFF	TGCGCCAGCAGCCAAGCGGCTAGCGGGGGGGTATCCAATGAGCAGTTCTTC
TRBD1	TRBV6-5	few	TRBJ1-1	CASSYLQGGNTEAFF	TGTGCCAGCAGTTACTTGCAGGGGGGGAACACTGAAGCTTTCTTT
TRBD1	TRBV19	NA	TRBJ1-2	CASTPRDRNGYTF	TGTGCCAGTACCCCCCGGGACAGGAATGGCTACACCTTC
NA	TRBV10-1	NA	TRBJ2-1	CASSEGSGSEYNEQFF	TGCGCCAGCAGTGAAGGCAGCGGATCAGAATACAATGAGCAGTTCTTC
NA	TRBV2	NA	TRBJ2-2	CASTPGTNTGELFF	TGTGCCAGCACACCGGGGACTAACACCGGGGAGCTGTTTTTT
NA	TRBV6-5	NA	TRBJ1-1	CASSYGAGANTEAFF	TGTGCCAGCAGTTACGGGGCAGGGGCGAACACTGAAGCTTTCTTT
NA	TRBV11-2	NA	TRBJ2-7	CASTPRGWGHEQYF	TGTGCCAGCACCCCTCGGGGGTGGGGGCACGAGCAGTACTTC
NA	TRBV6-5	NA	TRBJ2-3	CASSYWGSTSTDTQYF	TGTGCCAGCAGTTACTGGGGCAGCACTAGCACAGATACGCAGTATTTT
TRBD1	TRBV10-3	NA	TRBJ1-1	CAISYDRANTEAFF	TGTGCCATCAGCTACGACAGGGCGAACACTGAAGCTTTCTTT
NA	TRBV7-2	NA	TRBJ2-7	CASSFIRDSYEQYF	TGTGCCAGCAGCTTTATACGAGACTCCTACGAGCAGTACTTC
TRBD1	TRBV5-1	NA	TRBJ2-4	CASSLDLRQGENIQYF	TGCGCCAGCAGCTTGGACCTACGACAGGGAGAAAACATTCAGTACTTC
NA	TRBV30	NA	TRBJ1-5	CAWGKGFDQPQHF	TGTGCCTGGGGGAAAGGGTTTGATCAGCCCCAGCATTTT
NA	TRBV4-1	few	TRBJ2-7	CASSPRMVGSYEQYF	TGCGCCAGCAGTCCAAGAATGGTGGGGAGTTACGAGCAGTACTTC
NA	TRBV7-9	NA	TRBJ1-3	CASSLEVGASGNTIYF	TGTGCCAGCAGCTTAGAAGTCGGGGCCTCTGGAAACACCATATATTTT
NA	TRBV7-3	NA	TRBJ2-2	CASSFTQGTGELFF	TGTGCCAGCAGCTTTACCCAGGGTACCGGGGAGCTGTTTTTT
TRBD1	TRBV6-6	NA	TRBJ2-1	CASSRDRRGYNEQFF	TGTGCCAGCAGTCGGGACAGGAGGGGCTACAATGAGCAGTTCTTC
NA	TRBV9	once	TRBJ2-3	CASSVRGRSSTDTQYF	TGTGCCAGCAGCGTACGAGGGAGGAGTAGCACAGATACGCAGTATTTT
TRBD2	TRBV7-6	NA	TRBJ2-2	CASSGGGTSGSFGELFF	TGTGCCAGCAGCGGAGGTGGGACTAGCGGGAGTTTTGGGGAGCTGTTTTTT
NA	TRBV4-2	NA	TRBJ2-2	CASSQDRGTPGELFF	TGTGCCAGCAGCCAAGATCGGGGGACGCCCGGGGAGCTGTTTTTT
NA	TRBV9	few	TRBJ1-3	CASSAQGHHSGNTIYF	TGTGCCAGCAGCGCTCAGGGACACCACTCTGGAAACACCATATATTTT
TRBD1	TRBV27	NA	TRBJ1-2	CASRSGGDGYTF	TGTGCCAGCAGGTCAGGGGGTGATGGCTACACCTTC
NA	TRBV7-2	NA	TRBJ1-3	CASSLKGPVTGNTIYF	TGTGCCAGCAGCTTAAAGGGACCTGTGACTGGAAACACCATATATTTT
TRBD2	TRBV9	few	TRBJ2-3	CASSVDGGGYDTQYF	TGTGCCAGCAGCGTAGACGGCGGGGGTTACGATACGCAGTATTTT
TRBD2	TRBV9	NA	TRBJ2-3	CASSGTSAADTQYF	TGTGCCAGCAGCGGGACTAGCGCTGCGGATACGCAGTATTTT
TRBD2	TRBV10-3	few	TRBJ2-3	CAISGTSGTSTDTQYF	TGTGCCATCAGCGGGACTAGCGGAACTAGCACAGATACGCAGTATTTT
NA	TRBV10-3	NA	TRBJ2-7	CAVRGTLNEQYF	TGTGCCGTTCGCGGGACTCTCAACGAGCAGTACTTC
TRBD1	TRBV5-6	NA	TRBJ1-5	CASSFLGQSNQPQHF	TGTGCCAGCAGCTTTTTGGGACAGAGCAATCAGCCCCAGCATTTT
TRBD1	TRBV7-8	NA	TRBJ2-7	CASAKTGQPYEQYF	TGTGCCAGCGCGAAAACGGGACAGCCTTACGAGCAGTACTTC